This is a list of T cell receptor beta chains from one sample in a study of cytomegalovirus exposure and HLA in healthy donors. The protocol was immunoSEQ multiplex PCR, while the TCRdb copy is restricted to in-frame clones and leaves out a portion. The sample carries about 85,000 clones, under 80% recorded once. The sample consisted of PBMCs. The receptors shown here come from a boy under 18 in good health and CMV-seronegative. The CDR3 runs from the conserved cysteine through the conserved F or W. The D gene is left open where the match is weak. Size tells how often a clone was seen (once, few, many) or the class of an expanded clone, and some rows leave it out.

>TRBV19|TRBJ2-3|TRBD1|few
TGTGCCAGTAGTATTCTCGGACAGGGGGATACGCAGTATTTT
CASSILGQGDTQYF
>TRBV27|TRBJ1-5|.|.
TGTGCCAGCAGTCCACAGGGACTAGGGAATCAGCCCCAGCATTTT
CASSPQGLGNQPQHF
>TRBV6-5|TRBJ2-2|.|.
TGTGCCAGCAGTTACTCCCGTTCCTTGACCGGGGAGCTGTTTTTT
CASSYSRSLTGELFF
>TRBV7-9|TRBJ1-5|TRBD1|.
TGTGCCAGCAGCCCCGGGGACAGCCAGAGCCAGCCCCAGCATTTT
CASSPGDSQSQPQHF
>TRBV7-6|TRBJ1-1|TRBD1|.
TGTGCCAGCAGCTTAACAGGACAGGCTGAGGGCACTGAAGCTTTCTTT
CASSLTGQAEGTEAFF
>TRBV2|TRBJ2-1|TRBD2|few
TGTGCCAGCAGTGACCCTCTCCGACTAGCGGGAGATGGAAATGAGCAGTTCTTC
CASSDPLRLAGDGNEQFF
>TRBV6-1|TRBJ1-1|.|.
TGTGCCAGCAGCCATTGGGGCCAGACTGAAGCTTTCTTT
CASSHWGQTEAFF
>TRBV7-2|TRBJ2-5|.|.
TGTGCCAGCAGCACCAGGGGTTACCAAGAGACCCAGTACTTC
CASSTRGYQETQYF
>TRBV7-2|TRBJ1-2|TRBD1|.
TGTGCCAGCAGCCTGGGGACAGCTTTGTATGGCTACACCTTC
CASSLGTALYGYTF
>TRBV27|TRBJ1-1|.|.
TGTGCCAGCGGCCGGGCGGGAGTGAACACTGAAGCTTTCTTT
CASGRAGVNTEAFF
>TRBV25-1|TRBJ1-4|TRBD1|.
TGTGCCAGCACCACCGGGGGACAGGGGAATGAAAAACTGTTTTTT
CASTTGGQGNEKLFF
>TRBV21-1|TRBJ2-7|.|few
TGTGCCAGCAGCAAAGTCGGCGGGAGTTGGGTAACCTACGAGCAGTACTTC
CASSKVGGSWVTYEQYF
>TRBV7-6|TRBJ1-1|.|.
TGTGCCAGCAGCCCCCCAGGGGCGGTTGAAGCTTTCTTT
CASSPPGAVEAFF
>TRBV30|TRBJ1-1|.|.
TGTGCCTGGGACCGGGGGGCTGACACTGAAGCTTTCTTT
CAWDRGADTEAFF
>TRBV10-2|TRBJ2-5|TRBD2|.
TGCGCCAGCAGTGAGGCGGGGGGACGGCAAGAGACCCAGTACTTC
CASSEAGGRQETQYF
>TRBV4-3|TRBJ2-1|TRBD2|.
TGCGCCAGCAGCCAAGATCTCCCGGGACTAGCGTACGAGCCCTACAATGAGCAGTTCTTC
CASSQDLPGLAYEPYNEQFF
>TRBV9|TRBJ1-5|TRBD1|.
TGTGCCAGCTCATCCGGGACAGGGGTTCAGCCCCAGCATTTT
CASSSGTGVQPQHF
>TRBV28|TRBJ1-1|.|once
TGTGCCAGCAGTGGATCAGGGTTTGGTGAAGCTTTCTTT
CASSGSGFGEAFF
>TRBV6-5|TRBJ2-7|.|.
TGTGCCAGCAGACCACTAGGAGACCTCTCCTACGAGCAGTACTTC
CASRPLGDLSYEQYF
>TRBV19|TRBJ1-3|.|few
TGTGCCAGTACCGGCGGGGTCTCTGGAAACACCATATATTTT
CASTGGVSGNTIYF
>TRBV27|TRBJ1-2|.|.
TGTGCCAGCAGTTCCTCAGGGATTGGCTACACCTTC
CASSSSGIGYTF
>TRBV15|TRBJ2-7|TRBD2|.
TGTGCCACCAGCAGAGATTGGGGGACTAGCGGGAATGATGCCTACGAGCAGTACTTC
CATSRDWGTSGNDAYEQYF
>TRBV27|TRBJ2-7|TRBD2|.
TGTGCCAGCAGCAGCGGGAGAGCCACCTACGAGCAGTACTTC
CASSSGRATYEQYF
>TRBV29-1|TRBJ2-1|TRBD2|.
TGCAGCGTTGAAGAGGGGCGGGGGGTCGATGAGCAGTTCTTC
CSVEEGRGVDEQFF
>TRBV30|TRBJ1-1|.|.
TGTGCCTGGAGTGTACGAGGAGAGGGATACACTGAAGCTTTCTTT
CAWSVRGEGYTEAFF